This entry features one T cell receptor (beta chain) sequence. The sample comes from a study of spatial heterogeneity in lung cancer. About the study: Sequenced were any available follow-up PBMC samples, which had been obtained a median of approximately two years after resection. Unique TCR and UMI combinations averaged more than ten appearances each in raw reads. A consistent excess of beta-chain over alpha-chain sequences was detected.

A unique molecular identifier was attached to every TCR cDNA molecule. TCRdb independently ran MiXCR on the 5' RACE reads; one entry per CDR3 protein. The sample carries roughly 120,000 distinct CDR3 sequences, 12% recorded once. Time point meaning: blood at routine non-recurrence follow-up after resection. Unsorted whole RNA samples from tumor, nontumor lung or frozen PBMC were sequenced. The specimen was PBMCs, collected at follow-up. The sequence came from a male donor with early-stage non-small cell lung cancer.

The CDR3 DNA reads as TGCGCCAGCAGTCCGGACAGGGTCAATCAGCCCCAGCATTTT. It yields the protein CASSPDRVNQPQHF. The V call is TRBV4-3, the J call TRBJ1-5; 8 nucleotides agree with TRBD1. The CDR3 length is 14 residues. Germline V gene lookup returns CDR1 LGHNA and CDR2 YSLEER. With 6 bases clipped from V and 3 bases from J, the junction kept 4 bases outside the gene matches.